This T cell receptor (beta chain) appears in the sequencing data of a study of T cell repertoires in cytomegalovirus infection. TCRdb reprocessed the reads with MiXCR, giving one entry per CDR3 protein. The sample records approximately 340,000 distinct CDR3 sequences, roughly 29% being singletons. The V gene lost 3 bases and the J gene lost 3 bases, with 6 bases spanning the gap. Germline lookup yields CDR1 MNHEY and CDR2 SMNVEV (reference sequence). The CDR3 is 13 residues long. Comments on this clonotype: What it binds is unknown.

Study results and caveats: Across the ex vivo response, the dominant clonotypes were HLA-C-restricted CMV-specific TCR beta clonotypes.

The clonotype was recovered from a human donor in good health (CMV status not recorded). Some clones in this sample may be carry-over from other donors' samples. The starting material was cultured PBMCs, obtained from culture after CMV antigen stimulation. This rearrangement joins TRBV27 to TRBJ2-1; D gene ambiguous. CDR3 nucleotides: TGTGCCAGCAGTTTTAAAGACTACAATGAGCAGTTCTTC. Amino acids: CASSFKDYNEQFF.